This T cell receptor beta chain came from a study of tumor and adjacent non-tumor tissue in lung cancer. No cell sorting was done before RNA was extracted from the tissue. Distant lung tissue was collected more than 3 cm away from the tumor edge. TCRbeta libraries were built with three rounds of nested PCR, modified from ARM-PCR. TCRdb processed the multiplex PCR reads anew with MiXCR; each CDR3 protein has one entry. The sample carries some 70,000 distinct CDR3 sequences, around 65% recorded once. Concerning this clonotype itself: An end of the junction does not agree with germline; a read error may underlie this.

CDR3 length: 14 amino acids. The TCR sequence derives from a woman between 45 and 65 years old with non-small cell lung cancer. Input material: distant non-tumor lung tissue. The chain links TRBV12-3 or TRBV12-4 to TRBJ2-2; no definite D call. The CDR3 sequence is CASRSMANTRELFF. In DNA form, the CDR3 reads TGTGCCAGCCGATCTATGGCGAACACCAGGGAGCTGTTTTTT.